Listed here are 13 T cell receptor beta chains from one sample, sequenced in a study of T-cell memory formation after mild COVID-19. Via MiXCR, TCRdb re-called the 5' RACE reads, giving one row per CDR3 protein. The sample lists around 410,000 distinct CDR3 sequences, around a quarter seen once, with around 12% in the top ten. Sequenced material: PBMCs or a T cell subset sorted from them (not recorded which). The receptor set was obtained from an adult woman who had mild COVID-19 (a few samples of this study predate the infection). Cell type and time point are not known.

V and J are TRBV5-6 and TRBJ2-7, with TRBD2 matching over 14 bases. Germline CDR1 reads SGHDT; CDR2 reads YYEEEE. The CDR3 sequence is 16 residues long. J gave up 3 bases and V 5 bases, and 7 bases lay outside the gene matches. CDR3 sequence reads: CASRRGLAGVIYEQYF. In DNA, the CDR3 is TGTGCCAGCAGAAGGGGACTAGCGGGAGTAATCTACGAGCAGTACTTC.

The CDR3, as DNA: TGTGCCAGCAGCAATGGCCTCAGGGGCGAGCAGTACTTC. Translation: CASSNGLRGEQYF. V usage is TRBV7-2 and J usage is TRBJ2-7, with D perhaps matching TRBD1 (6 bases). Germline loops: CDR1 SGHTA, CDR2 FQGNSA. CDR3 length: 13 amino acids. Between the trimmed V and J ends, which lost 5 bases and 6 bases, there was a span of 14 bases.

This rearrangement joins TRBV5-1 to TRBJ1-1, with a possible D match to TRBD1 (6 bases). The CDR3 length is 15 residues. Trimming shortened V by 1 base and J by 1 base, and 11 bases separated the two germline ends. Germline V CDR1 and CDR2: SGHRS, YFSETQ. CDR3 nucleotides: TGCGCCAGCAGCTTGTTCCAGGGGACGAACACTGAAGCTTTCTTT. Amino acid sequence: CASSLFQGTNTEAFF. Together with reference TRBV5-1 and TRBJ1-1, the CDR3 gives the full variable domain: KAGVTQTPRYLIKTRGQQVTLSCSPISGHRSVSWYQQTPGQGLQFLFEYFSETQRNKGNFPGRFSGRQFSNSRSEMNVSTLELGDSALYLCASSLFQGTNTEAFFGQGTRLTVV.

This chain links TRBV29-1 with TRBJ2-5, with D perhaps TRBD1 (5 bases). This CDR3 region has 13 residues. Germline assignment: CDR1 SQVTM and CDR2 ANQGSEA. The V and J ends lost 3 bases and 1 base respectively, with 9 bases between them. CDR3 loop: CSVDRAAQETQYF. The CDR3, as DNA: TGCAGCGTTGACAGGGCAGCCCAAGAGACCCAGTACTTC.

This clonotype was seen just once. J is TRBJ2-7 and V is TRBV3-1; D gene uncertain. This CDR3 comprises 13 residues. Trimming left V 10 bases short and J 1 base short, with 14 bases between. Germline-derived CDR1 and CDR2 are LGHDT and YNNKEL (reference sequence). This CDR3 reads CATLDPSSYEQYF. The CDR3, as DNA: TGTGCCACCCTGGATCCTTCATCCTACGAGCAGTACTTC.

This clonotype has only a few counts. The V and J genes are TRBV24-1 and TRBJ2-7, with D tentatively TRBD1 or TRBD2 (5 bases each). The V gene lost 7 bases and the J gene lost 0 bases, with 9 bases spanning the gap. There are 13 residues in the CDR3. The V gene's germline CDR1 is KGHDR and CDR2 SFDVKD. The CDR3 sequence: CATSTGTSYEQYF. CDR3 coding DNA: TGTGCCACCAGCACCGGGACCTCCTACGAGCAGTACTTC.

The chain couples TRBV5-1 to TRBJ2-1, with TRBD2 matching 10 bases. Per germline, CDR1 SGHRS and CDR2 YFSETQ. CDR3 length: 17 residues. With V trimmed by 0 bases and J by 4 bases, 7 bases remained unmatched. The CDR3 bases are TGCGCCAGCAGCTTGGATCATAGCGGGGGGTTATACAATGAGCAGTTCTTC. Protein: CASSLDHSGGLYNEQFF.

The V gene is TRBV6-6, the J gene TRBJ1-4, with a tentative D call TRBD1 (5 bases). V gave up 0 bases and J gave up 8 bases, with 13 bases separating them. Per the germline V gene, CDR1 is MNHNY and CDR2 is SVGAGI (reference sequence). The CDR3 has 15 amino acids. CDR3 DNA: TGTGCCAGCAGTTACTCGGGTCAGGGTGGGGAAAAACTGTTTTTT. Translating gives CASSYSGQGGEKLFF.

The V gene is TRBV29-1, the J gene TRBJ1-1; TRBD1 is a possible D gene (6 bases). Germline CDR1 is SQVTM and CDR2 is ANQGSEA. The CDR3 loop spans 16 amino acids. The V end was cut by 4 bases, the J end by 2 bases, with 20 bases between. CDR3 DNA sequence: TGCAGCGTTGTCGAAGGACAGATTCTTCCAAACACTGAAGCTTTCTTT. Protein sequence: CSVVEGQILPNTEAFF.

The rearrangement joins TRBV6-2 or TRBV6-3 to TRBJ1-2; no firm D call. V lost 6 bases and J 6 bases, leaving 14 bases between the germline ends. CDR1 is MNHEY and CDR2 is SVGEGT in the germline V gene. The length of the CDR3 is 13 residues. Written as DNA, the CDR3 is TGTGCCAGCAGCCTCGGGAGGATTAATGGCTACACCTTC. The encoded protein is CASSLGRINGYTF.

Notes on this clonotype: A much larger clone is a single base away; this may be a read error. This CDR3 is CASSMGLAGVETQYF. CDR3 nucleotide sequence: TGTGCCAGCAGCATGGGACTAGCGGGAGTAGAGACCCAGTACTTC. The genes are TRBV11-2 and TRBJ2-5; 14 nucleotides align to TRBD2. The V gene's germline CDR1 is SGHAT and CDR2 FQNNGV. Trimming took 5 bases from V and 4 from J; bases not matched to a gene: 3. The CDR3 sequence is 15 residues long.

This chain joins TRBV24-1 and TRBJ1-2, with D perhaps matching TRBD1 (5 bases). Germline assignment: CDR1 KGHDR and CDR2 SFDVKD. V was pared by 0 bases and J by 9 bases, with 19 bases between. This CDR3 comprises 16 residues. The CDR3 here is CATSDLKAGDGGRYTF. CDR3 DNA sequence: TGTGCCACCAGTGATTTGAAGGCGGGGGACGGAGGGCGCTACACCTTC.

The chain uses TRBV12-3 or TRBV12-4 and TRBJ1-6; tentatively, D is TRBD1 (6 bases). This CDR3 is built from 14 residues. V dropped 5 bases and J dropped 7 bases, with 12 bases sitting between them. The CDR3 is CASSHRASNSPLHF. The CDR3, as DNA: TGTGCCAGCAGTCACAGGGCAAGCAATTCACCCCTCCACTTT.